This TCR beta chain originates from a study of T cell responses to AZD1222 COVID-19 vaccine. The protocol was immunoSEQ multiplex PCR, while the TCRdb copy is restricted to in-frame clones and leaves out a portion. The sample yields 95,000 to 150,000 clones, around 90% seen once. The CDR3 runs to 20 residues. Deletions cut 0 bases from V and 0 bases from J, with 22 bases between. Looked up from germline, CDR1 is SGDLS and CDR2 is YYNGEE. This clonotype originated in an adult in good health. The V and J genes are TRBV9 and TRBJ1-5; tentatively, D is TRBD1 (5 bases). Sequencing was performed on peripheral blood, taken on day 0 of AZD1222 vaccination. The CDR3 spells CASSVATLGRDSYSNQPQHF. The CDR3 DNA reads TGTGCCAGCAGCGTAGCTACTCTGGGCAGGGACTCATATAGCAATCAGCCCCAGCATTTT.